This is a list of T cell receptor beta chains from one sample in a study of T cell repertoires and HLA-DP antigens. No antigen has been assigned to these receptors. Sequencing used immunoSEQ multiplex PCR; TCRdb keeps in-frame clones, though not all of them. The repertoire holds about 73,000 clones, with 80% as singletons. The sample was CD4+ T cells from PBMCs. The receptor set was obtained from a man in his fifties or sixties in good health and CMV-seronegative. The CDR3 runs from the conserved cysteine through the conserved F or W. The D gene is left open where the match is weak. The size field is filled for only some rows; it gives once, few, many or a size class.

TRBV4-1	TRBD2	TRBJ2-1	.	TGCGCCAGCAGCCGCGGACTAGCGGGAGAGCCCCCCTACAATGAGCAGTTCTTC	CASSRGLAGEPPYNEQFF
TRBV6-5	.	TRBJ2-5	.	TGTGCCAGCACCGACAAGGCTGGGACCCAGTACTTC	CASTDKAGTQYF
TRBV7-8	TRBD1	TRBJ2-7	few	TGTGCCAGCAGCCTCCGGACAGGGGGAGTCTACGAGCAGTACTTC	CASSLRTGGVYEQYF
TRBV10-3	.	TRBJ2-1	.	TGTGCCATCGGAAGGGGGAATGAGCAGTTCTTC	CAIGRGNEQFF
TRBV7-9	.	TRBJ2-2	few	TGTGCCAGCAGCGCCTCGACTAGTAACACCGGGGAGCTGTTTTTT	CASSASTSNTGELFF
TRBV7-2	.	TRBJ2-7	.	TGTGCCAGCAGCTTAGTCCCCCTCGGCGGGGGCTCTTCCCACGAGCAGTACTTC	CASSLVPLGGGSSHEQYF
TRBV19	.	TRBJ1-2	.	TGTGCCAGTAGTACGCAGAACTATGGCTACACCTTC	CASSTQNYGYTF
TRBV5-5	TRBD1	TRBJ1-1	.	TGTGCCAGCAGCTTTCAGGGGGTGGACACTGAAGCTTTCTTT	CASSFQGVDTEAFF
TRBV6-5	.	TRBJ2-1	.	TGTGCCAGCAGTTACTCTGGTAGCCAGAATGAGCAGTTCTTC	CASSYSGSQNEQFF
TRBV30	TRBD1	TRBJ1-2	.	TGTGCCTGGAGTGGAGGACAGGGTCGTGGCTACACCTTC	CAWSGGQGRGYTF
TRBV9	.	TRBJ2-2	many	TGTGCCAGCAGCGTAGTGCCGAACACCGGGGAGCTGTTTTTT	CASSVVPNTGELFF
TRBV11-3	.	TRBJ2-7	.	TGTGCCAGCAGCTTAGACCGGGACGGCGAGCAGTACTTC	CASSLDRDGEQYF
TRBV6-4	TRBD2	TRBJ2-1	.	TGTGCCAGCAGTGACCTAGCGGGTAGCTCCTACAATGAGCAGTTCTTC	CASSDLAGSSYNEQFF
TRBV19	.	TRBJ1-2	.	TGTGCCAGTACCGAGGGACAAAGCCGTGGCTACACCTTC	CASTEGQSRGYTF
TRBV4-3	.	TRBJ1-4	.	TGCGCCAGCAGCCCGACACAGGGAACCACAACTAATGAAAAACTGTTTTTT	CASSPTQGTTTNEKLFF
TRBV2	.	TRBJ1-1	once	TGTGCCAGCAAAAGCGGACCCACGAACACTGAAGCTTTCTTT	CASKSGPTNTEAFF
TRBV5-1	.	TRBJ2-1	.	TGCGCCAGCTCCACCTTGGCGACAGTTAAATACAATGAGCAGTTCTTC	CASSTLATVKYNEQFF
TRBV19	TRBD2	TRBJ2-1	.	TGTGCCAGTACTATGACTAGCCCCTACAATGAGCAGTTCTTC	CASTMTSPYNEQFF
TRBV5-1	.	TRBJ2-3	.	TGCGCCAGCAGCTTGGATGCCCGGAGCACAGATACGCAGTATTTT	CASSLDARSTDTQYF
TRBV6-5	.	TRBJ2-2	.	TGTGCCAGCAGTCCCGACTTCACCGGGGAGCTGTTTTTT	CASSPDFTGELFF
TRBV10-3	TRBD1	TRBJ1-1	.	TGTGCCATCAGTGAGTCCGGCAGGGGGGGGTACACTGAAGCTTTCTTT	CAISESGRGGYTEAFF
TRBV9	.	TRBJ2-3	.	TGTGCCAGCAGCGTAGTCGCCCAGGATACGCAGTATTTT	CASSVVAQDTQYF
TRBV7-9	.	TRBJ2-5	.	TGTGCCAGCAGCTTACTGGGCCGGCTGGAGACCCAGTACTTC	CASSLLGRLETQYF
TRBV2	.	TRBJ2-1	.	TGTGCCAGCAGGTCCTGGAATGAGCAGTTCTTC	CASRSWNEQFF
TRBV6-5	TRBD2	TRBJ2-1	.	TGTGCCAGCAGTTACTCGACTAGCGGGACGCCCAATGAGCAGTTCTTC	CASSYSTSGTPNEQFF
TRBV10-2	.	TRBJ2-7	.	TGCGCCAGCAGTGAGATGAGGGGGGGGTCCTACGAGCAGTACTTC	CASSEMRGGSYEQYF
TRBV5-1	TRBD1	TRBJ2-3	.	TGCGCCAGCAGCCCTGGACAGGGGGCGGTGGGGACGCAGTATTTT	CASSPGQGAVGTQYF
TRBV6-5	.	TRBJ1-5	.	TGTGCCAGCAGCCTGGACCAGGAAGGGCCCCAGCATTTT	CASSLDQEGPQHF
TRBV7-2	.	TRBJ2-5	.	TGTGCCAGCAGCTTTAAGGGAACCGAGACCCAGTACTTC	CASSFKGTETQYF
TRBV7-3	.	TRBJ2-3	few	TGTGCCAGCAGCTTAGTCCCGACAGATACGCAGTATTTT	CASSLVPTDTQYF
TRBV5-5	.	TRBJ1-5	.	TGTGCCAGCAGCTTCGATACGAGGCCCCAGCATTTT	CASSFDTRPQHF
TRBV25-1	.	TRBJ2-5	.	TGTGCCAGCAGTGAATGGCAACCCCCAGAGACCCAGTACTTC	CASSEWQPPETQYF
TRBV11-2	.	TRBJ1-2	.	TGTGCCAGCAGCTTCGGCAGGGATGAGGGCTACACCTTC	CASSFGRDEGYTF
TRBV9	.	TRBJ1-3	.	TGTGCCAGCGCCGGGACAACTGGAAACACCATATATTTT	CASAGTTGNTIYF
TRBV9	TRBD1	TRBJ1-2	.	TGTGCCAGCAGCGCCGGGACAGGGAGGAATGGCTACACCTTC	CASSAGTGRNGYTF
TRBV5-6	TRBD1	TRBJ1-2	.	TGTGCCAGCAGCCCGGAGACAGGGTACGGGGGCTACACCTTC	CASSPETGYGGYTF
TRBV5-1	TRBD2	TRBJ2-6	.	TGCGCCAGCAGCCCCTCCGGGGGGGTTGCCCTCTCTGGGGCCAACGTCCTGACTTTC	CASSPSGGVALSGANVLTF
TRBV7-2	.	TRBJ2-2	.	TGTGCCAGCAGCTTAGCGGGGGCCGCCACCGGGGAGCTGTTTTTT	CASSLAGAATGELFF
TRBV7-7	.	TRBJ1-2	.	TGTGCCAGCAGTTTAAACCCCGGGAAGCCCGATGGCTACACCTTC	CASSLNPGKPDGYTF
TRBV9	TRBD2	TRBJ2-5	once	TGTGCCAGCAGCGTATCTCCTGCTAGCGGGGAGACCCAGTACTTC	CASSVSPASGETQYF
TRBV2	TRBD1	TRBJ1-2	.	TGTGCCAGCAGAGGGACAGGCGACAAGGGCTACACCTTC	CASRGTGDKGYTF
TRBV7-9	.	TRBJ2-6	.	TGTGCCAGCAGCTTGAGGGCGGCTGGGGCCAACGTCCTGACTTTC	CASSLRAAGANVLTF
TRBV2	TRBD1	TRBJ1-4	few	TGTGCCAGCAGTGAAAGAGGGGGCGAGGCCGCGGGAGAAAAACTGTTTTTT	CASSERGGEAAGEKLFF
TRBV7-2	.	TRBJ2-7	.	TGTGCCAGCAGCCCTGTGGGGGGGGCCAGCTCCTACGAGCAGTACTTC	CASSPVGGASSYEQYF
TRBV28	.	TRBJ2-3	.	TGTGCCAGCAGAAATGGGGGCACAGATACGCAGTATTTT	CASRNGGTDTQYF
TRBV7-2	.	TRBJ1-6	few	TGTGCCAGCAGCTTATTGAAGGGGTATTCACCCCTCCACTTT	CASSLLKGYSPLHF
TRBV6-1	TRBD2	TRBJ2-3	once	TGTGCCAGCAGTGGCCCTCGGACTAGCGGGAGTGCAGATACGCAGTATTTT	CASSGPRTSGSADTQYF
TRBV5-1	TRBD2	TRBJ2-5	.	TGCGCCAGCAGCCCACTCCTAGCGGGGGAGACAGGGACCCAGTACTTC	CASSPLLAGETGTQYF
TRBV7-9	.	TRBJ1-1	few	TGTGCCAGCAGCTTAGGCGCGGCGCTTAACACTGAAGCTTTCTTT	CASSLGAALNTEAFF
TRBV15	TRBD2	TRBJ2-5	.	TGTGCCACCAGCAGAGATGAGGGACTAGTGTACCAAGAGACCCAGTACTTC	CATSRDEGLVYQETQYF
TRBV7-7	TRBD2	TRBJ2-3	.	TGTGCCAGCAGCCCCCTCCGACTAGCGGGGGGCCCCGACGCGCAGTATTTT	CASSPLRLAGGPDAQYF
TRBV7-9	.	TRBJ2-7	.	TGTGCCAGCAGCTTACCAGGGACCAAATCCTACGAGCAGTACTTC	CASSLPGTKSYEQYF
TRBV5-1	.	TRBJ2-1	few	TGCGCCAGCAGCCCTTACACGGACCCCAATGAGCAGTTCTTC	CASSPYTDPNEQFF
TRBV4-3	TRBD2	TRBJ2-2	once	TGCGCCAGCAGCCGCGCTAAACTAGCGTCGAAAACCGGGGAGCTGTTTTTT	CASSRAKLASKTGELFF
TRBV6-6	.	TRBJ1-5	.	TGTGCCAGCAATTCCGGGGGGCGGGTGAATCAGCCCCAGCATTTT	CASNSGGRVNQPQHF
TRBV25-1	.	TRBJ1-4	.	TGTGCCAGCAGTGAATATCGGGGGAAGAATGAAAAACTGTTTTTT	CASSEYRGKNEKLFF